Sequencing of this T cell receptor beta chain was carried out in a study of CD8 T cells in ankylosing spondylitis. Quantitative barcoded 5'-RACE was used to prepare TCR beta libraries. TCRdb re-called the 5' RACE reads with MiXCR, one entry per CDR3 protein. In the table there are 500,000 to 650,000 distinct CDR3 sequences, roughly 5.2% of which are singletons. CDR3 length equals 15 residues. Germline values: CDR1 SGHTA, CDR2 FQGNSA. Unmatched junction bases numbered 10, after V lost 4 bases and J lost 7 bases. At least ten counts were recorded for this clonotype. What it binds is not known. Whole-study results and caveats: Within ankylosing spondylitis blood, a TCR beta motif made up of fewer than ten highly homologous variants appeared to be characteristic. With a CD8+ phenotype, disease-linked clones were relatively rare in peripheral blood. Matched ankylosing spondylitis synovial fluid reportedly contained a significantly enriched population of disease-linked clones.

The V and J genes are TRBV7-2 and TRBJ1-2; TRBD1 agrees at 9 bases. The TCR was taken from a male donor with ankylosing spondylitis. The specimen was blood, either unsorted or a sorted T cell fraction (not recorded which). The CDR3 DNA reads TGTGCCAGCAGCTCCCGACAGGGGGGATTTTCTGGCTACACCTTC. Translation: CASSSRQGGFSGYTF.